This section outlines one T cell receptor (beta chain) sequence together with its context. This clone's antigen is unknown. It has no much larger one-base neighbor in the sample; base qualities were not kept. Other nucleotide sequences from this sample produce the same CDR3. CD8 naive samples consisted of CD45RO-negative cells that were positively selected for CCR7, yielding a CD45RA+CCR7+ population without TemRA cells. The donors were healthy, HIV-negative adults with no recently reported acute infections or vaccinations. All donors were Caucasian adults living in Nashville, Tennessee, USA. After blood collection by leukapheresis, PBMCs were isolated using Ficoll-Histopaque density gradient centrifugation and then cryopreserved in the vapor phase of liquid nitrogen. Analytical flow cytometry was used to check the purity and quantity of every magnetically sorted T cell population. From each sorted fraction, genomic DNA was isolated and quantified by UV absorbance on a Nanodrop 2000c.

TCR CDR3 regions were amplified from genomic DNA by multiplex PCR using the deep immunoSEQ assay. Extracted genomic DNA from each cell subset was spread evenly across all wells of several immunoSEQ 96-well plates, with each plate serving as a replicate. For sorted subsets, roughly 200 ng genomic DNA, equal to about 30,000 T cell genomes, was loaded into each replicate PCR. The purified libraries were quantified using a Qubit 3.0 fluorometer, sized with a Bioanalyzer 2100, and then quantified again using the KAPA Library Quantification kit. Each immunoSEQ 96-well plate was sequenced on its own single-read 150-cycle Illumina NextSeq 550 flow cell. On the study's bioinformatics: Because the immunoSEQ output held only junctional sequences and lacked quality scores, the filtering could not match the filtering applied to full-length reads. To assign V/J genes and CDR3, sequences were annotated using PyIR, a Python wrapper for IgBLAST v1.9, with IMGT germline references. Reads with weak V/J assignments (E-value above 1e-6), missing CDR3, stop codons, out-of-frame junctions, or ambiguous translated residues were removed. V3J clonotypes were defined as sequences sharing an identical inferred V gene, J gene, and CDR3 amino acid sequence. The percentage overlap between two repertoires was calculated by dividing the number of shared unique clonotypes by the size of the smaller repertoire. Richness of each repertoire was evaluated using RTK rarefaction, the Chao1 estimator, and Recon v2.1 estimates of unobserved clonotypes. For all TCRbeta clonotypes obtained by the gDNA method from a few donors, generation probabilities were computed with OLGA. Entries here come from immuneACCESS through TCRdb and include only in-frame sequences with V and J called. Some clones fail to appear in such tables; in the studies checked, an unresolved V gene covers under half of the shortfall, and the cause of the remainder is unknown. Clone size and the V and J calls come from that table; the DNA yielded D and trimming. The sample table lists about 2 million clones, roughly 95% of them with a count of one. The ten largest make up 1% to 1.3% of the sample.

This entry is derived from a study of shared clonotypes between healthy human individuals (dated by TCRdb to about 2020). Regarding the complete study: The cohort included a few men and a couple of women between 18 and 49 years of age. Per donor, three plates each were used for CD4 naive and CD4 memory, two for CD8 naive, and one for CD8 memory. Between about 0.94 and 8.9 billion PBMCs per donor were obtained by leukapheresis. Libraries were prepared and TCR repertoires were sequenced by different laboratories using diverse techniques, in order to increase sequencing depth and limit assay-specific biases. To estimate repertoire size and how much clonotypes are shared between individuals, the study performed deep sequencing of blood TCR repertoires from a few healthy adults.

Study-wide conclusions, independent of this receptor: Pairwise subsampling indicated that sequencing depth was expected to affect the degree of clonotype sharing among donors. Estimated clonotype richness was generally larger for naive than for memory subsets. Compared with non-shared clonotypes, the clonotypes found in all four sorted-subset donors had higher generation probabilities. The genetic and exposure-history diversity represented was limited by the small number of donors. Around 5.4% of naive CD4, 3.5% of naive CD8, about 2.1% of memory CD4, and around 0.4% of memory CD8 clonotypes were shared across four donors. Sampling was limited to blood, and TCR repertoires in tissue likely differ from TCR repertoires in blood. Incomplete sequencing was indicated by rarefaction of sorted-subset datasets, despite the large sequencing depth.

This clonotype originated in a man between 18 and 29 years old in good health. The sample was naive CD8+ T cells sorted from blood. Per the publication, the cell subset or site label means: CD45RA+CCR7+.

The encoded CDR3 is CASSFSGPSYEQYF. The DNA reads TGTGCCAGCAGCTTCTCCGGTCCGAGTTACGAGCAGTACTTC. The sequence links TRBV7-2 to TRBJ2-7, with the D gene call left open. Including the terminal cysteine and phenylalanine, the CDR3 comprises 14 residues. Only CDR3 DNA remains: 42 bases, in frame from the first base. The V end loses 3 bases and the J end loses 4 bases, and a stretch of 13 bases separates them. Taken from the germline V gene, the CDR1 and CDR2 loops are SGHTA and FQGNSA.